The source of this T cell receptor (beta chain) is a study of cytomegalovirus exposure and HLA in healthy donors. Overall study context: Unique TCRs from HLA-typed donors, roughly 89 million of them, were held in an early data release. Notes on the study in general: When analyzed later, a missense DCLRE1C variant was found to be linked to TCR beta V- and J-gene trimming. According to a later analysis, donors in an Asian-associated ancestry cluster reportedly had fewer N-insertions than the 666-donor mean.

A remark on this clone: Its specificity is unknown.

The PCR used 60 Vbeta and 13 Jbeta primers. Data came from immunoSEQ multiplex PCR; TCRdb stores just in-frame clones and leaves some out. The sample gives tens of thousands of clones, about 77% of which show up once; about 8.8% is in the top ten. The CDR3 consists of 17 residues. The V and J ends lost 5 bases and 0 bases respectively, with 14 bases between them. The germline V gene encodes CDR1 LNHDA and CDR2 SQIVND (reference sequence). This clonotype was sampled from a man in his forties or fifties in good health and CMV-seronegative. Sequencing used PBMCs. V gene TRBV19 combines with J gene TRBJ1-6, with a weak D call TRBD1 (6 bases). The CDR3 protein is CASSSPGEGSYNSPLHF. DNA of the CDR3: TGTGCCAGTAGTTCCCCAGGGGAAGGCTCCTATAATTCACCCCTCCACTTT.